The following is a T cell receptor beta chain sequence with its context. The table lists this clonotype with many counts. It lacks a known antigen. The record has no base qualities; no much larger clone is one base away. The data are from a study of CD8+CD57+ T cells in acquired aplastic anemia (dated by TCRdb to 2017 to 2018). With respect to the entire study: DNA extracted from sorted CD4+ and CD8+ cells had a mean of approximately 3.5 ug, with a range of about 0.18 to 27.4 ug. CD8+CD57+ expansion was defined as a frequency above the mean frequency observed in healthy subjects. Paper-wide results and their limitations: Around 27 CD8+ CDR3 sequences were shared between patients and controls but appeared highly expressed in patients and within their immunodominant clones. Patients and healthy controls showed no significant difference in CD8+ Simpson's diversity (P=0.060).

CDR1 and CDR2, per the germline V gene, are SNHLY and FYNNEI. CDR3 length: 16 amino acids, cysteine to phenylalanine. Only the CDR3 portion is preserved as DNA: 48 bases, with reading frame beginning at the first base. Here V drops 3 bases and J drops 1 base, and the junction holds 2 bases not matched to any gene. Flow cytometry had shown CD8+CD57+ cell expansion in the patients selected for sequencing. Every patient had a diagnosis of severe acquired aplastic anemia based on International Study of Aplastic Anemia and Agranulocytosis and Camitta criteria. At the time blood was sampled, none of the patients had received any therapy. In the study, sorted CD4+ and CD8+ blood T cells from patients with severe aplastic anemia and from healthy subjects underwent deep sequencing of TCR repertoires. Patients were enrolled in the USA under clinicaltrials.gov protocols 00001620, 01623167, 00001397, 00071045, 00081523 and 00961064. Ficoll-Paque density gradient centrifugation was used to isolate peripheral blood mononuclear cells. Before DNA extraction, CD4+ and CD8+ T cells were sorted with FACS or magnetic beads.

TCR beta VDJ combination and CDR3 sequence profiling used genomic DNA as the template. TCR repertoire sequencing was run on an Illumina HiSeq 2000. The authors' pipeline ran thus. TRBV/TRBJ rearrangement plots, CDR3 size and DJ length profiles, and Simpson's diversity index were used to evaluate the repertoires. The immunodominant clone was defined as the most abundant DNA sequence in deep sequencing data. CDR3 amino acid sequences were screened for sharing across subjects and were compared with published repertoires and the VDJdb database. TCRdb handled the public reads itself, with Q25 trimming in fastp and clone calling in MiXCR, and kept productive beta chains. Each record represents a unique CDR3 protein, reported with the most common genes and DNA among its rows. TCRdb's processing, not the authors', yielded these V and J calls. The sample table holds about 180,000 distinct CDR3 sequences, of which less than 65% were seen once. About 42% of the sample lies in the top ten.

The rearranged chain carries TRBV2 and TRBJ1-4; 10 bases in between match TRBD1. This sequence originates from a human donor with aplastic anemia. Sample: sorted CD4+, CD8+, or CD8+CD57+ T cells (not recorded which) from PBMCs. The nucleotide sequence reads as follows: TGTGCCAGCAGTGACCGGGACAGGGGAACTAATGAAAAACTGTTTTTT. This sequence encodes CASSDRDRGTNEKLFF.